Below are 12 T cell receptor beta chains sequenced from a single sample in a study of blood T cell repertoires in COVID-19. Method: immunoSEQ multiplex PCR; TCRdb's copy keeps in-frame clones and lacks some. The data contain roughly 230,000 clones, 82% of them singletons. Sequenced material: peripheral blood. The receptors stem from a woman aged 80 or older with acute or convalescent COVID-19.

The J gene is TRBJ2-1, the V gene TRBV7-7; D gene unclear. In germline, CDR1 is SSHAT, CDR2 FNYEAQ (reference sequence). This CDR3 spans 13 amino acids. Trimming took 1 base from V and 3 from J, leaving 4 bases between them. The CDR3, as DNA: TGTGCCAGCAGCTTAGACTACTACAATGAGCAGTTCTTC. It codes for CASSLDYYNEQFF.

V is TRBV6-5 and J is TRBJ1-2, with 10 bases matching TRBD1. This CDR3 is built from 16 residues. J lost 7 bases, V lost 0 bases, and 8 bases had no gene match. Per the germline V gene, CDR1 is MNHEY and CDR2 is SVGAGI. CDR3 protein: CASSYSGTGARGGYTF. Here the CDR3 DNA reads TGTGCCAGCAGTTACTCGGGGACAGGGGCCAGGGGTGGCTACACCTTC.

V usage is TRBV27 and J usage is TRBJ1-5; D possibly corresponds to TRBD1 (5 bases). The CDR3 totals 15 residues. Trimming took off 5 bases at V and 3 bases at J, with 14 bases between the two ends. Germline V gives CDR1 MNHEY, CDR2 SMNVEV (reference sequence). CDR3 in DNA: TGTGCCAGCAGTGGCCTCACAGGCCTCAATCAGCCCCAGCATTTT. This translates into CASSGLTGLNQPQHF.

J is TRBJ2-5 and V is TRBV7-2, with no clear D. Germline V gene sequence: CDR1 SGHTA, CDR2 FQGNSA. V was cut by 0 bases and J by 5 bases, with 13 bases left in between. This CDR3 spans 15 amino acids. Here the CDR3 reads CASSLAQLTTETQYF. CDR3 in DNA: TGTGCCAGCAGCTTAGCGCAACTTACCACGGAGACCCAGTACTTC.

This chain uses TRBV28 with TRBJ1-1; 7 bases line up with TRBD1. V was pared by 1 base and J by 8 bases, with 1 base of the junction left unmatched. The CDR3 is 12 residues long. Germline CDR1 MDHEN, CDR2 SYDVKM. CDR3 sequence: CASSLSTGEAFF. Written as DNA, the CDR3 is TGTGCCAGCAGTTTATCGACAGGGGAAGCTTTCTTT.

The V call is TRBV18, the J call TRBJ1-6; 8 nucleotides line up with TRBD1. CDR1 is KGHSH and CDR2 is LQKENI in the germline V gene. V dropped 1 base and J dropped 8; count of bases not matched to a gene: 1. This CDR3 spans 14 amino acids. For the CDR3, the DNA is TGTGCCAGCTCACCACAGGACAGGGATTCACCCCTCCACTTT. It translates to CASSPQDRDSPLHF.

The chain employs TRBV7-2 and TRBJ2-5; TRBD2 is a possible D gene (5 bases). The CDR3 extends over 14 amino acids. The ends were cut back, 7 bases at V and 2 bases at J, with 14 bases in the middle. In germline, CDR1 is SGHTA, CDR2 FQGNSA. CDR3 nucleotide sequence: TGTGCCAGCACCCCCCCGGGGTTTCAAGAGACCCAGTACTTC. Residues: CASTPPGFQETQYF.

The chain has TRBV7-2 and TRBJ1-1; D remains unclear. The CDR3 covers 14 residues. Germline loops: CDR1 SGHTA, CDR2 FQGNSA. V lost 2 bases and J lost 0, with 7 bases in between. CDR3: CASSLTQVNTEAFF. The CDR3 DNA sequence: TGTGCCAGCAGCTTAACCCAGGTGAACACTGAAGCTTTCTTT.

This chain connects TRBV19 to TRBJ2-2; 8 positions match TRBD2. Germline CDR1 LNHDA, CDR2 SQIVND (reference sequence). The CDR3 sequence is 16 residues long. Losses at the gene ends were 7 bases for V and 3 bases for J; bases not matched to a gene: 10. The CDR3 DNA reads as TGTGCCAGTACAATACGGGCGGGGGGAGACACCGGGGAGCTGTTTTTT. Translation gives CASTIRAGGDTGELFF. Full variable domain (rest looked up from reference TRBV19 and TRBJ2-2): DGGITQSPKYLFRKEGQNVTLSCEQNLNHDAMYWYRQDPGQGLRLIYYSQIVNDFQKGDIAEGYSVSREKKESFPLTVTSAQKNPTAFYLCASTIRAGGDTGELFFGEGSRLTVL.

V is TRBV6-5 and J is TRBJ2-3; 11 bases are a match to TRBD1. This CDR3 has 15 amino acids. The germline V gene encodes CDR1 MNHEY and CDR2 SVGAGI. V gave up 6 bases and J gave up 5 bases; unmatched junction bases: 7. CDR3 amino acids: CASSGGQGVIDTQYF. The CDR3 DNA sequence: TGTGCCAGCAGCGGGGGACAGGGGGTGATAGATACGCAGTATTTT.

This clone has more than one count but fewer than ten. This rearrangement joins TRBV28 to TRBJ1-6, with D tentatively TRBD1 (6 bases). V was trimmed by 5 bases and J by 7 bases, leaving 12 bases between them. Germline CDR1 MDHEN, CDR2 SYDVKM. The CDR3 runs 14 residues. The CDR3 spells CASSRDMKNSPLHF. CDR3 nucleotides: TGTGCCAGCAGTCGGGACATGAAAAATTCACCCCTCCACTTT.

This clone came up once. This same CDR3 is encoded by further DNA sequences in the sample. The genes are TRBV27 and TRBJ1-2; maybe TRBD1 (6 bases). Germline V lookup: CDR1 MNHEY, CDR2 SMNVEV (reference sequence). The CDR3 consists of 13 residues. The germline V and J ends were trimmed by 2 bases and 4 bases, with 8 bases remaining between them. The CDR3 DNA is TGTGCCAGCAGTTTACAGGGGTCCTATGGCTACACCTTC. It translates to CASSLQGSYGYTF.